This T cell receptor beta chain was retrieved from a study of cytotoxic CD8 clonotypes in ibrutinib-treated CLL. General observations from the study: Ibrutinib response saw clonality rise, and progression saw it return toward baseline.

This clone was observed a handful of times. Its specificity is unknown. Germline V lookup: CDR1 LGHNA, CDR2 YNFKEQ. Trimming took off 0 bases at V and 5 bases at J, with 13 bases between the two ends. The CDR3 extends over 15 amino acids. Using immunoSEQ multiplex PCR, the repertoire was profiled, and TCRdb retains in-frame clones only, with some absent. The table includes hundreds of thousands of clones, 70% detected once. This clonotype was sampled from a human donor with chronic lymphocytic leukemia. Sequencing used PBMCs, obtained after 24 months of ibrutinib treatment. This chain joins TRBV4-2 and TRBJ1-2; D unresolved. The DNA for the CDR3 is TGTGCCAGCAGCCAAGATGTGTCAGAATATTATGGCTACACCTTC. Encoded protein: CASSQDVSEYYGYTF.